Sequencing of this T cell receptor beta chain was carried out in a study of blood T cell repertoires in COVID-19. Study at large: Sample material is recorded as cDNA or gDNA derived from T cells, B-cell-depleted T cells, or PBMCs.

Using immunoSEQ multiplex PCR, the repertoire was profiled, and TCRdb retains in-frame clones only, with some absent. The profile shows 110,000 or so clones, about 80% of them singletons. Source material: peripheral blood. The clonotype was recovered from a woman in her 70s with acute or convalescent COVID-19.

Here the CDR3 DNA reads TGTGCCAGCAGTTTATCCGGTCTGGGGGGGTACACTGAAGCTTTCTTT. It is translated as CASSLSGLGGYTEAFF. The V and J genes are TRBV28 and TRBJ1-1; a possible D gene is TRBD1 (5 bases). This CDR3 is built from 16 residues. V was shortened by 1 base and J by 3 bases, with 15 bases between the two germline ends. The V gene's germline CDR1 is MDHEN and CDR2 SYDVKM.